What follows is one T cell receptor beta chain and its context. Trimming stripped 0 bases from V and 6 bases from J, with 24 bases between. CDR3 length equals 19 residues. Per the germline V gene, CDR1 is LGHNA and CDR2 is YSLEER. These data belong to a study of blood T cell repertoires in COVID-19. About the research overall: Spain, Italy and the United States supplied samples that represented acute and convalescent COVID-19. From T cells, B-cell-depleted T cells, or PBMCs came the material, which was cDNA or gDNA.

In the authors' methods: Nucleated cell counts were estimated from reference gene primer amplification. TCRdb keeps only in-frame clones here, not all; method: immunoSEQ multiplex PCR. From that table come the V and J calls and clone size; the DNA was used to work out D and trimming. In the table there are around 150,000 clones, around 85% of which are singletons. The J gene is TRBJ1-3, the V gene TRBV4-3; D remains ambiguous. The sequenced sample was peripheral blood. The sequence was obtained from a human donor with acute or convalescent COVID-19. The donor label of this sample is uncertain. CDR3 protein: CASSQDLVGGFLLSNTIYF. DNA of the CDR3: TGCGCCAGCAGCCAAGATCTGGTCGGAGGGTTCCTCTTATCAAACACCATATATTTT.